Below are 28 T cell receptor beta chains sequenced from a single sample in a study of regulatory and conventional T cells in RAG deficiency. The assay was immunoSEQ multiplex PCR, and TCRdb's table has in-frame clones only and misses some. The sample consists of approximately 8,500 clones, more than 70% of them appearing once. In addition, the sample was reused for a study of regulatory T cells. Per that paper: The primer mix had 52 TRBV and 13 TRBJ primers.

The specimen sequenced was CD8+ T cells sorted from blood. Receptors originate from a human donor in good health.

The chain joins TRBV25-1 to TRBJ2-1; 7 bases match TRBD2. The CDR3 loop spans 12 amino acids. Germline CDR1 MGHDK, CDR2 SYGVNS. The V segment lost 5 bases and the J segment 7 bases; nucleotides outside the gene matches: 2. In DNA, the CDR3 is TGTGCCAGCAGTCTTAGCGGGAATGAGCAGTTCTTC. Its translation: CASSLSGNEQFF.

This clone is deemed medium-sized. The J gene is TRBJ2-2, the V gene TRBV19, with 14 bases fitting TRBD2. This CDR3 is built from 16 residues. The junction had 5 bases not matched to a gene; V was cut back by 4 bases and J by 7 bases. Germline V gives CDR1 LNHDA, CDR2 SQIVND (reference sequence). CDR3 nucleotide sequence: TGTGCCAGTAGTACGGGACTAGCGGGAGTTTTCGGGGAGCTGTTTTTT. Its translation: CASSTGLAGVFGELFF. Full variable domain (missing parts from reference TRBV19 and TRBJ2-2): DGGITQSPKYLFRKEGQNVTLSCEQNLNHDAMYWYRQDPGQGLRLIYYSQIVNDFQKGDIAEGYSVSREKKESFPLTVTSAQKNPTAFYLCASSTGLAGVFGELFFGEGSRLTVL.

The rearrangement uses TRBV7-2 and TRBJ2-3; 7 nucleotides match TRBD2. The CDR3 runs to 15 residues. V was pared by 0 bases and J by 2 bases, with 2 bases of the junction left unmatched. Per the germline V gene, CDR1 is SGHTA and CDR2 is FQGNSA. The CDR3 DNA reads TGTGCCAGCAGCTTAGCGGGGGGGTCCACAGATACGCAGTATTTT. This sequence encodes CASSLAGGSTDTQYF.

The CDR3 nucleotides read TGCGCCAGCAGCGAGAGGGAGACCCAGTACTTC. Translated: CASSERETQYF. This chain links TRBV4-3 with TRBJ2-5; D unclear. The CDR3 is 11 amino acids. V lost 5 bases, J lost 5 bases, and 6 bases lay in between. The germline V gene has CDR1 LGHNA and CDR2 YSLEER.

J is TRBJ1-2 and V is TRBV29-1; possibly TRBD1 for D (5 bases). V gave up 0 bases and J gave up 5 bases, with 16 bases separating them. This CDR3 region has 15 residues. The germline V gene encodes CDR1 SQVTM and CDR2 ANQGSEA. For the CDR3, the DNA is TGCAGCGTTGAAGATCGAGAAGCAGGGAAATATGGCTACACCTTC. Residues: CSVEDREAGKYGYTF.

This clone has a handful of counts. The chain joins TRBV4-1 to TRBJ2-1, with TRBD2 matching 8 bases. The trim removed 4 bases at V and 6 bases at J, leaving 5 bases unmatched. CDR1 MGHRA and CDR2 YSYEKL come from the germline V gene. The length of the CDR3 is 14 residues. The CDR3 DNA reads as TGCGCCAGCAGCCCATCGACTAGCGTCAATGAGCAGTTCTTC. This codes for CASSPSTSVNEQFF.

The gene calls are TRBV28 and TRBJ1-2, with TRBD1 identical over 8 bases. Germline trimming cut 2 bases from V and 7 bases from J; bases unmatched to any gene: 6. Germline CDR1 MDHEN, CDR2 SYDVKM. The CDR3 has 14 residues. CDR3 DNA: TGTGCCAGCAGTTTAGCTGGACAGGGCTCTGGCTACACCTTC. Protein: CASSLAGQGSGYTF.

V usage is TRBV30 and J usage is TRBJ1-6, with 11 bases that match TRBD1. J gave up 9 bases and V 3 bases, and 4 bases lay outside the gene matches. There are 14 residues in the CDR3. Per germline, CDR1 GTSNPN and CDR2 SVGIG (reference sequence). CDR3 nucleotides: TGTGCCTGGAGCGGTGGGACAGGGGGTTCACCCCTCCACTTT. It is translated as CAWSGGTGGSPLHF.

The V call is TRBV6-5, the J call TRBJ1-2; 8 bases are a match to TRBD1. Germline CDR1 MNHEY, CDR2 SVGAGI. This CDR3 contains 16 residues. Trimming cost V 0 bases and J 3 bases; bases outside gene matches: 6. The DNA of the CDR3 is TGTGCCAGCAGTTACTCGGGAGACAGGGGATACTATGGCTACACCTTC. It codes for CASSYSGDRGYYGYTF.

J is TRBJ2-2 and V is TRBV7-9; D not certain. CDR1 SEHNR and CDR2 FQNEAQ come from the germline V gene (reference sequence). This CDR3 contains 15 residues. V was shortened by 1 base and J by 4 bases, with 10 bases between the two germline ends. CDR3 sequence reads: CASSLEGLGTGELFF. The CDR3 DNA follows: TGTGCCAGCAGCTTAGAAGGGCTGGGCACCGGGGAGCTGTTTTTT.

A single count supports this clone. V gene TRBV28 combines with J gene TRBJ2-1; D is undetermined. The CDR3 has 14 amino acids. V was pared by 5 bases and J by 7 bases, with 15 bases between. Germline V gene data show CDR1 as MDHEN and CDR2 as SYDVKM. CDR3 loop: CASSPVGRINEQFF. CDR3 bases: TGTGCCAGCAGTCCAGTTGGACGGATAAATGAGCAGTTCTTC.

This chain connects TRBV7-6 to TRBJ1-5; perhaps TRBD1 as D (6 bases). V was clipped by 5 bases and J by 2 bases, with 19 bases between them. In germline, CDR1 is SGHVS, CDR2 FNYEAQ. This CDR3 is 17 amino acids long. CDR3 region: CASSLRTDGLGNQPQHF. Here the CDR3 DNA reads TGTGCCAGCAGCCTAAGGACAGACGGGTTGGGCAATCAGCCCCAGCATTTT.

This chain connects TRBV7-8 to TRBJ1-2; tentatively, D is TRBD1 (6 bases). The CDR3 contains 14 residues. Germline assignment: CDR1 SGHVS and CDR2 FQNEAQ. V lost 5 bases and J lost 2, with 12 bases in between. The CDR3 loop is CASSQGWDNYGYTF. The DNA for the CDR3 is TGTGCCAGCAGCCAGGGGTGGGACAACTATGGCTACACCTTC.

CDR3 amino acids: CASSEASGGNSPLHF. The CDR3 DNA reads TGTGCCAGCAGTGAAGCCTCAGGGGGCAATTCACCCCTCCACTTT. The chain is built from TRBV6-1 and TRBJ1-6; 8 bases match TRBD1. V gave up 0 bases and J gave up 7 bases; unmatched junction bases: 2. This CDR3 spans 15 amino acids. Germline V gene sequence: CDR1 MNHNS, CDR2 SASEGT.

The chain couples TRBV11-2 to TRBJ1-4; unclear D gene. Germline CDR1 is SGHAT and CDR2 is FQNNGV. The CDR3 is 14 amino acids. Deletions cut 1 base from V and 2 bases from J, with 5 bases between. The CDR3 DNA follows: TGTGCCAGCAGCTTAGTAGGGACTAATGAAAAACTGTTTTTT. Residues: CASSLVGTNEKLFF.

This CDR3 is CASSQTGLSYNEQFF. Written as DNA, the CDR3 is TGTGCCAGCAGCCAAACAGGGCTGAGCTACAATGAGCAGTTCTTC. The rearrangement joins TRBV13 to TRBJ2-1; a weak D match, TRBD1 (6 bases). V was trimmed by 5 bases and J by 3 bases, leaving 14 bases between them. Germline values: CDR1 PRHDT, CDR2 FYEKMQ (reference sequence). This CDR3 has 15 amino acids.

This rearrangement joins TRBV7-9 to TRBJ2-7; D remains ambiguous. From germline, CDR1 is SEHNR and CDR2 FQNEAQ (reference sequence). Between the trimmed V and J ends, which lost 5 bases and 0 bases, there was a span of 11 bases. CDR3 size: 14 residues. The CDR3 spells CASSPSPSSYEQYF. CDR3 in DNA: TGTGCCAGCAGCCCCAGCCCGAGCTCCTACGAGCAGTACTTC.

This chain connects TRBV19 to TRBJ1-1, with D possibly TRBD1 on 6 matching bases. The CDR3 consists of 14 residues. Germline values: CDR1 LNHDA, CDR2 SQIVND (reference sequence). Trimming shortened V by 3 bases and J by 5 bases, and 13 bases separated the two germline ends. DNA for the CDR3: TGTGCCAGTAGTATTTCAGGGGCGAGAACTGAAGCTTTCTTT. Encoded protein: CASSISGARTEAFF.

The rearrangement links TRBV2 to TRBJ2-7; 7 positions agree with TRBD1. Germline V gives CDR1 SNHLY, CDR2 FYNNEI. Losses at the gene ends were 8 bases for V and 3 bases for J; bases not matched to a gene: 19. The length of the CDR3 is 17 residues. Here the CDR3 DNA reads TGTGCCAGCCTTGAGCGCCACCCTCTCGGGACAGTCTACGAGCAGTACTTC. It translates to CASLERHPLGTVYEQYF.

This clone was observed once. This sequence joins TRBV11-3 and TRBJ2-7, with a possible D match to TRBD1 (5 bases). CDR1 is SGHNT, CDR2 YENEEA, per germline. This CDR3 is built from 17 residues. V was cut by 5 bases and J by 0 bases, with 20 bases left in between. Here the CDR3 DNA reads TGTGCCAGCAGCACCGCTAGGGGCCCCCAGGCCTCCTACGAGCAGTACTTC. Translating gives CASSTARGPQASYEQYF.

The rearrangement joins TRBV2 to TRBJ2-4; a weak D match, TRBD2 (6 bases). This CDR3 region has 14 residues. CDR1 and CDR2 (germline): SNHLY, FYNNEI. The V end was cut by 5 bases, the J end by 5 bases, with 13 bases between. CDR3 bases: TGTGCCAGCAGTTCCCCGGGGGTCCAAAACATTCAGTACTTC. It is translated as CASSSPGVQNIQYF.

The rearrangement joins TRBV6-1 to TRBJ1-5, with TRBD1 matching over 11 bases. V shed 7 bases and J 10 bases; nucleotides not matched to a gene: 12. Germline V CDR1 and CDR2: MNHNS, SASEGT. The CDR3 totals 15 residues. The CDR3 is CASIEDGTGGLPQHF. CDR3 nucleotide sequence: TGTGCCAGCATCGAAGATGGGACAGGGGGTCTACCCCAGCATTTT.

This sequence joins TRBV6-1 and TRBJ2-7; weak D call: TRBD2 (5 bases). The CDR3 length is 16 residues. Germline CDR1 is MNHNS and CDR2 is SASEGT. Trimming shortened V by 3 bases and J by 4 bases, and 19 bases separated the two germline ends. CDR3 residues: CASSDKDWVGGYEQYF. DNA of the CDR3: TGTGCCAGCAGTGACAAGGACTGGGTGGGTGGGTACGAGCAGTACTTC.

V is TRBV5-6 and J is TRBJ2-7; TRBD2 agrees at 7 bases. With V trimmed by 6 bases and J by 0 bases, 12 bases remained unmatched. Germline CDR1 SGHDT, CDR2 YYEEEE. The CDR3 runs to 16 residues. CDR3 region: CASTPWGGSSSYEQYF. CDR3 DNA: TGTGCCAGCACCCCCTGGGGGGGATCGAGCTCCTACGAGCAGTACTTC.

For the CDR3, the DNA is TGTGCCAGCAGCCATGGTACTAAGAGGGAAAAGGGTTTTGGAGAGCAGTTCTTC. Translated: CASSHGTKREKGFGEQFF. The rearrangement joins TRBV4-2 to TRBJ2-1; D is possibly TRBD2 (5 bases). This CDR3 is 18 amino acids long. The germline V gene encodes CDR1 LGHNA and CDR2 YNFKEQ. V shed 3 bases and J shed 10 bases, with 28 bases lying between them.

The chain employs TRBV2 and TRBJ2-7, with TRBD1 identical over 7 bases. This CDR3 has 14 residues. V gave up 6 bases and J gave up 2 bases; unmatched junction bases: 7. The germline gives CDR1 SNHLY, CDR2 FYNNEI. The CDR3 here is CASREGTATYEQYF. The CDR3 DNA reads TGTGCCAGCAGAGAGGGGACAGCGACCTACGAGCAGTACTTC.

The gene calls are TRBV7-9 and TRBJ1-4; a weak D match, TRBD1 (5 bases). Trimming stripped 5 bases from V and 5 bases from J, with 12 bases between. The CDR3 length is 14 residues. Germline V CDR1 and CDR2: SEHNR, FQNEAQ (reference sequence). Here the CDR3 DNA reads TGTGCCAGCAGCGAACGGGGGGTCAATGAAAAACTGTTTTTT. It translates to CASSERGVNEKLFF.

The CDR3 DNA reads as TGCGCCAGCAGCCCCGATTGGGATAGCGGGAGAACAGATACGCAGTATTTT. Encoded protein: CASSPDWDSGRTDTQYF. The chain combines TRBV5-1 with TRBJ2-3; the match to TRBD2 covers 9 bases. V trimming: 4 bases; J trimming: 3 bases; junction bases outside the gene matches: 12. Germline V gene data show CDR1 as SGHRS and CDR2 as YFSETQ. The CDR3 extends over 17 amino acids.